Shown below are 20 T cell receptor beta chains from a single sample sequenced in a study of neoadjuvant nivolumab and ipilimumab in lung cancer. Clones were read by immunoSEQ multiplex PCR, and TCRdb kept only the in-frame ones, dropping some. This sample yields under 35,000 clones, of which 90% are seen a single time; around 5% belongs to the top ten. The sample in question was peripheral blood, obtained after neoadjuvant nivolumab, alone or with ipilimumab, at or shortly before surgery. Receptors originate from an adult with non-small cell lung cancer.

The genes are TRBV6-1 and TRBJ1-1; no firm D call. The CDR3 length is 10 residues. The V gene's germline CDR1 is MNHNS and CDR2 SASEGT. Between the trimmed V and J ends, which lost 5 bases and 10 bases, there was a span of 8 bases. The CDR3 loop is CASSYLVAFF. Written as DNA, the CDR3 is TGTGCCAGCAGTTATTTGGTAGCTTTCTTT.

This chain connects TRBV6-1 to TRBJ1-5; D ambiguous. The germline V gene encodes CDR1 MNHNS and CDR2 SASEGT. The CDR3 consists of 12 residues. V shed 7 bases and J shed 2 bases, with 6 bases lying between them. Written as DNA, the CDR3 is TGTGCCAGCATGGTCGGCAATCAGCCCCAGCATTTT. Protein product: CASMVGNQPQHF.

This clone was counted between two and nine times. The chain has TRBV2 and TRBJ2-2; 16 bases are shared with TRBD2. Germline CDR1 and CDR2: SNHLY and FYNNEI. V dropped 4 bases and J dropped 6; count of bases not matched to a gene: 5. The CDR3 covers 17 residues. The CDR3 reads CASSAGLAGGFPGELFF. CDR3 coding DNA: TGTGCCAGCAGTGCGGGACTAGCGGGGGGGTTCCCCGGGGAGCTGTTTTTT.

This clone showed up just once. This chain joins TRBV6-1 and TRBJ1-2, with 7 bases aligning to TRBD1. Germline V gene sequence: CDR1 MNHNS, CDR2 SASEGT. The CDR3 has 14 residues. V was clipped by 4 bases and J by 3 bases; unmatched bases: 5. The CDR3 bases are TGTGCCAGCAGTGTAAACAGGGGTGACTATGGCTACACCTTC. This gives the protein CASSVNRGDYGYTF.

V and J are TRBV10-2 and TRBJ2-5; 8 nucleotides agree with TRBD1. The CDR3 runs 14 residues. V shed 6 bases and J 2 bases; nucleotides not matched to a gene: 5. From germline, CDR1 is WSHSY and CDR2 SAAADI. CDR3 sequence: CASRQGGLQETQYF. Here the CDR3 DNA reads TGCGCCAGCAGACAGGGGGGCCTTCAAGAGACCCAGTACTTC.

In the case of this clone: A read error may produce the germline difference seen at one junction end. The rearrangement links TRBV9 to TRBJ2-1; 9 bases fit TRBD2. The CDR3 contains 17 residues. Germline loops: CDR1 SGDLS, CDR2 YYNGEE. The CDR3 here is CASSVAAGGPSGNQQFF. The CDR3 region has the DNA TGTGCCAGCAGCGTAGCGGCGGGGGGGCCGTCCGGCAATCAGCAGTTCTTC.

V gene TRBV2 combines with J gene TRBJ2-6; D not resolved. The germline V gene has CDR1 SNHLY and CDR2 FYNNEI. Deletions cut 3 bases from V and 2 bases from J, with 14 bases between. The CDR3 consists of 17 residues. For the CDR3, the DNA is TGTGCCAGCAGTGACAACCCCACCTCCCCTGGGGCCAACGTCCTGACTTTC. Amino acids: CASSDNPTSPGANVLTF.

The chain has TRBV29-1 and TRBJ1-3; D gene uncertain. V lost 4 bases to trimming and J lost 5 bases, with 9 bases between them. The V gene's germline CDR1 is SQVTM and CDR2 ANQGSEA. This CDR3 has 12 amino acids. CDR3 amino acids: CSVGTHRNTIYF. As DNA, the CDR3 is TGCAGCGTTGGGACTCATCGAAACACCATATATTTT.

This clone has just a few counts. The genes are TRBV2 and TRBJ1-1; D might be TRBD1 (5 bases). V gave up 6 bases and J gave up 5 bases, with 13 bases separating them. From germline, CDR1 is SNHLY and CDR2 FYNNEI. The CDR3 covers 13 residues. Here the CDR3 DNA reads TGTGCCAGCAGGCTTTGGGGGGGGACTGAAGCTTTCTTT. It specifies CASRLWGGTEAFF.

J is TRBJ1-1 and V is TRBV18, with 8 positions matching TRBD1. CDR1 and CDR2 from the germline V gene are KGHSH and LQKENI. The CDR3 spans 15 residues. Trimming cost V 0 bases and J 3 bases; bases outside gene matches: 3. The CDR3 bases are TGTGCCAGCTCACCACCGCGACAGGGGTACACTGAAGCTTTCTTT. Encoded protein: CASSPPRQGYTEAFF.

The chain employs TRBV9 and TRBJ1-1; D gene unclear. Trimming removed 0 bases at V and 1 base at J, with 10 bases between. CDR1 and CDR2 (germline): SGDLS, YYNGEE. CDR3 length: 15 residues. The CDR3 DNA sequence: TGTGCCAGCAGCGTAGTTCCCGGGAAGAACACTGAAGCTTTCTTT. Residues: CASSVVPGKNTEAFF.

The genes are TRBV18 and TRBJ1-3; unclear D gene. The CDR3 spans 14 residues. Deletions cut 3 bases from V and 1 base from J, with 7 bases between. Germline CDR1 KGHSH, CDR2 LQKENI. The CDR3 nucleotides are TGTGCCAGCTCACCGGGAGTATCTGGAAACACCATATATTTT. Translating gives CASSPGVSGNTIYF.

This chain connects TRBV7-2 to TRBJ2-3; no clear D. The CDR3 is 14 residues long. Trimming took 4 bases from V and 6 from J, leaving 14 bases between them. CDR1 SGHTA and CDR2 FQGNSA come from the germline V gene. The CDR3 DNA sequence: TGTGCCAGCAGCTCCAACTCGCCGCCGGATACGCAGTATTTT. Amino acids: CASSSNSPPDTQYF.

The chain uses TRBV6-5 and TRBJ2-1; D possibly matches TRBD1 or TRBD2 (5 bases each). V was pared by 6 bases and J by 1 base, with 13 bases between. Germline loops: CDR1 MNHEY, CDR2 SVGAGI. There are 15 residues in the CDR3. This CDR3 reads CASRRGASSYNEQFF. The CDR3 nucleotides are TGTGCCAGCAGGCGAGGGGCGAGTTCCTACAATGAGCAGTTCTTC.

This clone was observed a single time. The rearrangement uses TRBV6-6 and TRBJ2-7; 9 bases are shared with TRBD1. V lost 2 bases and J lost 5; bases outside the gene matches: 7. From germline, CDR1 is MNHNY and CDR2 SVGAGI (reference sequence). This CDR3 is built from 15 residues. The DNA of the CDR3 is TGTGCCAGCAGTTACCCCCGGACAGGGGACAACGAGCAGTACTTC. It encodes CASSYPRTGDNEQYF.

This rearrangement joins TRBV6-5 to TRBJ2-1; 8 nucleotides agree with TRBD2. V was clipped by 6 bases and J by 4 bases; unmatched bases: 8. CDR3 length: 15 residues. Germline CDR1 and CDR2: MNHEY and SVGAGI. CDR3 nucleotide sequence: TGTGCCAGCAGGGAGCGGGGGAGGCGGTACAATGAGCAGTTCTTC. It specifies CASRERGRRYNEQFF.

The chain couples TRBV19 to TRBJ1-1; tentatively, D is TRBD1 (5 bases). V was clipped by 7 bases and J by 0 bases, with 12 bases between them. The CDR3 is made up of 14 amino acids. In germline, CDR1 is LNHDA, CDR2 SQIVND (reference sequence). CDR3 region: CASKGRVLNTEAFF. Written as DNA, the CDR3 is TGTGCCAGTAAGGGCAGGGTATTGAACACTGAAGCTTTCTTT. Complete variable domain (other parts from reference TRBV19 and TRBJ1-1): DGGITQSPKYLFRKEGQNVTLSCEQNLNHDAMYWYRQDPGQGLRLIYYSQIVNDFQKGDIAEGYSVSREKKESFPLTVTSAQKNPTAFYLCASKGRVLNTEAFFGQGTRLTVV.

The chain employs TRBV19 and TRBJ2-7; D gene unclear. The CDR3 runs to 14 residues. Germline CDR1 is LNHDA and CDR2 is SQIVND (reference sequence). V lost 6 bases and J 0 bases, leaving 12 bases between the germline ends. As DNA, the CDR3 is TGTGCCAGTAGCCCGCGTGCAAGCTCCTACGAGCAGTACTTC. Residues: CASSPRASSYEQYF.

This chain uses TRBV5-5 with TRBJ1-2; D gene ambiguous. Germline V gene sequence: CDR1 SGHKS, CDR2 YYEKEE (reference sequence). Trimming stripped 0 bases from V and 1 base from J, with 7 bases between. This CDR3 spans 14 amino acids. The CDR3 region is CASSLDRNNYGYTF. The CDR3 DNA sequence: TGTGCCAGCAGCTTGGACAGAAATAACTATGGCTACACCTTC.

This clone was detected only a few times. The V and J genes are TRBV21-1 and TRBJ1-4; the table names TRBD1, a call not compared with the DNA. TRBV21-1 is reported as a pseudogene. There are 14 residues in the CDR3. For the CDR3, the DNA is TGTGCCAGCAGAACAGGGTACGCTAATGAAAAACTGTTTTTT. Protein product: CASRTGYANEKLFF.